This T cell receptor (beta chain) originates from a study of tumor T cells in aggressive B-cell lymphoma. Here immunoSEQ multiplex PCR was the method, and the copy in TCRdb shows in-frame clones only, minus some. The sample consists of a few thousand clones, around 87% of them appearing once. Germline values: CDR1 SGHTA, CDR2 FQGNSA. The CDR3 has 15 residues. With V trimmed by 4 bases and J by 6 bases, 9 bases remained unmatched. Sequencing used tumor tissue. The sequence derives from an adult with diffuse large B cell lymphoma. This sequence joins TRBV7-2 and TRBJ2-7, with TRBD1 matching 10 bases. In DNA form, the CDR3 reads TGTGCCAGCAGCTCTTCCGGGACAGGGGTTGGCGAGCAGTACTTC. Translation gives CASSSSGTGVGEQYF.